The present TCR beta chain was sequenced within a study of blood T cell repertoires in COVID-19. The data were produced by immunoSEQ multiplex PCR, yet TCRdb's version contains in-frame clones alone and is incomplete. The repertoire has 250,000 to 400,000 clones, around 89% of them found once; the top ten carry approximately 1.6%. V lost 4 bases and J lost 10; bases outside the gene matches: 15. The germline V gene encodes CDR1 SEHNR and CDR2 FQNEAQ (reference sequence). The CDR3 extends over 16 amino acids. V is TRBV7-9 and J is TRBJ1-4; 7 nucleotides agree with TRBD1. This clonotype was sampled from a woman aged 25 to 39 with COVID-19, enrolled during active disease. Material for sequencing was peripheral blood. The CDR3 here is CASSSNSANRGGKLFF. CDR3 bases: TGTGCCAGCAGCTCGAACTCGGCGAACAGGGGAGGAAAACTGTTTTTT.